This T cell receptor beta chain was sequenced for a study of cytomegalovirus exposure and HLA in healthy donors. Study-wide results and limits: With later analysis, a missense DCLRE1C variant became linked to TCR beta V- and J-gene trimming. Generally TCR sequences proved uncommon, though certain public TCRs appeared in numerous donors.

Losses at the gene ends were 4 bases for V and 3 bases for J; bases not matched to a gene: 9. Germline CDR1 reads SQVTM; CDR2 reads ANQGSEA. CDR3 size: 15 residues. 13 Jbeta primers and 60 Vbeta primers were used for the PCR. Assay used: immunoSEQ multiplex PCR; TCRdb lists only in-frame clones, some missing. The sample includes about 160,000 clones. Comment on this clone: Its antigen remains unknown.

The sequencing sample was made of PBMCs. The rearrangement uses TRBV29-1 and TRBJ1-1; 9 nucleotides align to TRBD1. The receptor comes from a man aged 30 to 39 in good health and CMV-seronegative. The CDR3 nucleotides are TGCAGCGTTGGAGGGACAGGGCATGGGCACACTGAAGCTTTCTTT. It translates to CSVGGTGHGHTEAFF.